The entry below describes one TCR beta chain. These data belong to a study of cytotoxic CD8 clonotypes in ibrutinib-treated CLL. Some clones are missing from TCRdb's copy, which holds only in-frame ones; the method was immunoSEQ multiplex PCR. This sample carries hundreds of thousands of clones, roughly 85% of them seen once, and the ten largest clones take 6.5% to 8%. Germline V gene data show CDR1 as SGDLS and CDR2 as YYNGEE. V lost 3 bases to trimming and J lost 2 bases; unmatched junction nucleotides: 8. The CDR3 loop spans 16 amino acids. The material was PBMCs, obtained before ibrutinib treatment. The receptor was isolated from a human donor with chronic lymphocytic leukemia. The chain uses TRBV9 and TRBJ2-7, with 10 bases identical to TRBD2. DNA for the CDR3: TGTGCCAGCAGCGAAGGCCTAGCGGGAGTTCCCTACGAGCAGTACTTC. Translation gives CASSEGLAGVPYEQYF. Looking up the rest from reference TRBV9 and TRBJ2-7 gives the full variable domain: DSGVTQTPKHLITATGQRVTLRCSPRSGDLSVYWYQQSLDQGLQFLIQYYNGEERAKGNILERFSAQQFPDLHSELNLSSLELGDSALYFCASSEGLAGVPYEQYFGPGTRLTVT.